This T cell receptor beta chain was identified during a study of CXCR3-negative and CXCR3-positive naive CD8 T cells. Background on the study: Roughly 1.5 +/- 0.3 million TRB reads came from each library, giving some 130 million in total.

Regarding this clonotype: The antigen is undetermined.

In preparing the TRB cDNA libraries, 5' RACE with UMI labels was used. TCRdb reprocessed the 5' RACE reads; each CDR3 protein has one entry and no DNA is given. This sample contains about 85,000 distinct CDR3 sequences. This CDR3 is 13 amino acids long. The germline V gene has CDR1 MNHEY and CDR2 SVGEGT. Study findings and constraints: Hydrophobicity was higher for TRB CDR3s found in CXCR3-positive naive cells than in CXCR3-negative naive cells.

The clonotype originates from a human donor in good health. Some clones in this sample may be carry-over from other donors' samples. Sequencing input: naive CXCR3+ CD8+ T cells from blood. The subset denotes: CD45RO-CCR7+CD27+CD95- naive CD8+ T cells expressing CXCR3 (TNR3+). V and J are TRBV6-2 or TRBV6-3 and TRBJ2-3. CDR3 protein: CASSYHEADTQYF.